Each of the 26 T cell receptor beta chains below was sequenced from the same sample in a study of control samples from healthy donors and cancer patients. TCRdb's table, derived via immunoSEQ multiplex PCR, lists solely in-frame clones and lacks some. This sample carries some 150,000 clones, approximately 91% of them seen once, and the ten largest clones take 3.2%. The sample was blood. All receptors come from a man aged 30 to 39 in good health.

The V call is TRBV28, the J call TRBJ1-1; D is perhaps TRBD1 (6 bases). From germline, CDR1 is MDHEN and CDR2 SYDVKM. There are 14 residues in the CDR3. Trimming cost V 6 bases and J 1 base, with 12 bases left between them. The CDR3 is CASSDMTGNTEAFF. The CDR3 DNA reads TGTGCCAGCAGCGATATGACAGGGAACACTGAAGCTTTCTTT.

The chain is built from TRBV29-1 and TRBJ1-2; possibly TRBD1 for D (5 bases). CDR1 is SQVTM, CDR2 ANQGSEA, per germline. The germline V and J ends were trimmed by 4 bases and 0 bases, with 9 bases remaining between them. The CDR3 runs 13 residues. CDR3 amino acids: CSVGQTTNYGYTF. CDR3 sequence (DNA): TGCAGCGTTGGACAGACTACTAACTATGGCTACACCTTC.

The chain recombines TRBV11-3 with TRBJ2-2; the match to TRBD1 covers 10 bases. This CDR3 comprises 16 residues. The V segment lost 6 bases and the J segment 1 base; nucleotides outside the gene matches: 5. Germline assignment: CDR1 SGHNT and CDR2 YENEEA. The CDR3 nucleotides read TGTGCCAGCAGTTCGACAGGGGGCTTGAACACCGGGGAGCTGTTTTTT. Protein: CASSSTGGLNTGELFF. The full variable domain, completed using reference TRBV11-3 and TRBJ2-2, is EAGVVQSPRYKIIEKKQPVAFWCNPISGHNTLYWYLQNLGQGPELLIRYENEEAVDDSQLPKDRFSAERLKGVDSTLKIQPAELGDSAVYLCASSSTGGLNTGELFFGEGSRLTVL.

The V and J genes are TRBV18 and TRBJ1-2; D is undetermined. The CDR3 loop spans 16 amino acids. Germline V lookup: CDR1 KGHSH, CDR2 LQKENI. The V end was cut by 6 bases, the J end by 4 bases, with 21 bases between. The CDR3 region is CASSIKPMPKGYGYTF. The DNA of the CDR3 is TGTGCCAGCTCTATTAAGCCTATGCCCAAGGGCTATGGCTACACCTTC. The full variable domain, with the rest looked up from reference TRBV18 and TRBJ1-2, is NAGVMQNPRHLVRRRGQEARLRCSPMKGHSHVYWYRQLPEEGLKFMVYLQKENIIDESGMPKERFSAEFPKEGPSILRIQQVVRGDSAAYFCASSIKPMPKGYGYTFGSGTRLTVV.

The V gene is TRBV19, the J gene TRBJ2-7; TRBD1 aligns across 8 bases. This CDR3 has 13 amino acids. Trimming at V came to 6 bases and at J to 5 bases, leaving 6 bases not matched to a gene. Looked up from germline, CDR1 is LNHDA and CDR2 is SQIVND (reference sequence). The CDR3 sequence is CASSMTGVNEQYF. CDR3 DNA sequence: TGTGCCAGTAGCATGACAGGGGTCAACGAGCAGTACTTC.

The chain carries TRBV30 and TRBJ1-5; perhaps TRBD1 as D (6 bases). The V end was cut by 4 bases, the J end by 3 bases, with 10 bases between. The V gene's germline CDR1 is GTSNPN and CDR2 SVGIG (reference sequence). The CDR3 consists of 13 residues. CDR3 amino acids: CAWKGGLNQPQHF. CDR3 sequence (DNA): TGTGCCTGGAAGGGGGGGCTCAATCAGCCCCAGCATTTT.

This clone has just one count. This chain connects TRBV19 to TRBJ1-3, with D uncertain. The germline V and J ends were trimmed by 3 bases and 4 bases, with 13 bases remaining between them. The CDR3 extends over 15 amino acids. CDR1 and CDR2 from the germline V gene are LNHDA and SQIVND (reference sequence). CDR3 sequence (DNA): TGTGCCAGTAGTATTGTACACTCACACGGAAACACCATATATTTT. Encoded protein: CASSIVHSHGNTIYF.

The DNA of the CDR3 is TGTGCCAGCAGCCAGAACTTAAGGGGGGCCTCCTACGAGCAGTACTTC. It translates to CASSQNLRGASYEQYF. The chain recombines TRBV4-2 with TRBJ2-7; perhaps D is TRBD1 or TRBD2 (6 bases each). Germline V lookup: CDR1 LGHNA, CDR2 YNFKEQ. With 3 bases removed from V and 0 bases from J, the gap between germline ends came to 15 bases. This CDR3 comprises 16 residues.

V is TRBV5-6 and J is TRBJ2-3; TRBD1 matches 9 bases. CDR3 length: 15 residues. The V gene's germline CDR1 is SGHDT and CDR2 YYEEEE. The V segment lost 4 bases and the J segment 4 bases; nucleotides outside the gene matches: 7. The CDR3 nucleotides read TGTGCCAGCAGCACGGGACAGGGAACCCCAGATACGCAGTATTTT. Translation: CASSTGQGTPDTQYF.

This sequence joins TRBV29-1 and TRBJ1-2; 11 nucleotides agree with TRBD1. The CDR3 loop spans 18 amino acids. The V segment lost 1 base and the J segment 0 bases; nucleotides outside the gene matches: 10. Germline CDR1 is SQVTM and CDR2 is ANQGSEA. CDR3 residues: CSVEAIGQGAHANYGYTF. Here the CDR3 DNA reads TGCAGCGTTGAAGCAATCGGACAGGGGGCGCATGCTAACTATGGCTACACCTTC.

The rearrangement joins TRBV7-8 to TRBJ2-7, with TRBD2 matching 9 bases. CDR1 is SGHVS and CDR2 is FQNEAQ in the germline V gene. This CDR3 is 17 amino acids long. The V and J ends lost 1 base and 2 bases, in that order; junction bases with no gene match: 9. The CDR3 loop reads CASSLVSTSGHPYEQYF. The CDR3 nucleotides are TGTGCCAGCAGCTTAGTCTCTACTAGCGGGCATCCCTACGAGCAGTACTTC.

V gene TRBV7-8 combines with J gene TRBJ1-6; the match to TRBD1 covers 7 bases. Per the germline V gene, CDR1 is SGHVS and CDR2 is FQNEAQ. This CDR3 comprises 17 residues. With 5 bases clipped from V and 0 bases from J, the junction kept 7 bases outside the gene matches. CDR3 nucleotides: TGTGCCAGCAGCACACCACAGGGGAGCTCCTATAATTCACCCCTCCACTTT. Protein product: CASSTPQGSSYNSPLHF. The full variable domain, its missing parts supplied by reference TRBV7-8 and TRBJ1-6, is GAGVSQSPRYKVAKRGQDVALRCDPISGHVSLFWYQQALGQGPEFLTYFQNEAQLDKSGLPSDRFFAERPEGSVSTLKIQRTQQEDSAVYLCASSTPQGSSYNSPLHFGNGTRLTVT.

The genes are TRBV25-1 and TRBJ2-3; 9 nucleotides align to TRBD1. The CDR3 has 15 residues. Per germline, CDR1 MGHDK and CDR2 SYGVNS. The trim removed 4 bases at V and 2 bases at J, leaving 4 bases unmatched. CDR3 nucleotides: TGTGCCAGCAGTGTCCGGGACAGGGACACAGATACGCAGTATTTT. Protein product: CASSVRDRDTDTQYF. The complete variable domain, with remaining parts taken from reference TRBV25-1 and TRBJ2-3, reads EADIYQTPRYLVIGTGKKITLECSQTMGHDKMYWYQQDPGMELHLIHYSYGVNSTEKGDLSSESTVSRIRTEHFPLTLESARPSHTSQYLCASSVRDRDTDTQYFGPGTRLTVL.

V usage is TRBV28 and J usage is TRBJ1-2, with D hard to call. This CDR3 spans 12 amino acids. The germline V gene has CDR1 MDHEN and CDR2 SYDVKM. V shed 4 bases and J shed 7 bases, with 10 bases lying between them. The CDR3 loop is CASSSAGFGYTF. CDR3 bases: TGTGCCAGCAGTTCGGCGGGTTTTGGCTACACCTTC.

The chain carries TRBV28 and TRBJ1-5; D call uncertain. Per germline, CDR1 MDHEN and CDR2 SYDVKM. V lost 5 bases and J lost 4, with 6 bases in between. CDR3 length: 12 residues. CDR3 loop: CASSQGNQPQHF. The CDR3 DNA reads as TGTGCCAGCAGTCAAGGGAATCAGCCCCAGCATTTT.

This clone occurred once. The chain carries TRBV6-6 and TRBJ2-3; 11 bases align to TRBD2. V trimming: 8 bases; J trimming: 4 bases; junction bases outside the gene matches: 8. The CDR3 has 15 amino acids. Per germline, CDR1 MNHNY and CDR2 SVGAGI (reference sequence). In DNA, the CDR3 is TGTGCCAGCTGGGATAGCGGGGGGGCTCCAGATACGCAGTATTTT. Protein sequence: CASWDSGGAPDTQYF.

This chain uses TRBV29-1 with TRBJ1-2, with a weak D call TRBD1 (5 bases). The CDR3 covers 11 residues. With 5 bases removed from V and 8 bases from J, the gap between germline ends came to 12 bases. Germline V gives CDR1 SQVTM, CDR2 ANQGSEA. The CDR3 DNA sequence: TGCAGCGTTCTCCCGGGGCCCGGCTACACCTTC. Protein product: CSVLPGPGYTF.

J is TRBJ1-1 and V is TRBV7-9, with D perhaps TRBD1 (5 bases). V lost 1 base and J 5 bases, leaving 8 bases between the germline ends. Germline loops: CDR1 SEHNR, CDR2 FQNEAQ (reference sequence). The CDR3 has 13 residues. As DNA, the CDR3 is TGTGCCAGCAGCTTAGGGGGGGTGACTGAAGCTTTCTTT. It encodes CASSLGGVTEAFF.

The V call is TRBV6-1, the J call TRBJ2-7, with D perhaps being TRBD1 or TRBD2 (5 bases each). Trimming took 3 bases from V and 2 from J, leaving 11 bases between them. The germline gives CDR1 MNHNS, CDR2 SASEGT. The CDR3 runs 14 residues. The CDR3, as DNA: TGTGCCAGCAGTGATGGGACGTTAACCTACGAGCAGTACTTC. It codes for CASSDGTLTYEQYF.

This CDR3 is CARAVGGRTYEQYF. CDR3 nucleotide sequence: TGCGCCAGGGCCGTCGGGGGTAGGACCTACGAGCAGTACTTC. This rearrangement joins TRBV23-1 to TRBJ2-7; possible D gene TRBD2, 6 bases. TRBV23-1 is an open reading frame whose function is uncertain. Between the trimmed V and J ends, which lost 9 bases and 2 bases, there was a span of 17 bases. The CDR3 totals 14 residues.

This rearrangement joins TRBV27 to TRBJ1-1, with 9 nucleotides matching TRBD1. The CDR3 length is 14 residues. V lost 4 bases, J lost 3 bases, and 3 bases stayed unmatched. The germline V gene has CDR1 MNHEY and CDR2 SMNVEV (reference sequence). CDR3 nucleotides: TGTGCCAGCAGTTCCGGACAGGGGCACACTGAAGCTTTCTTT. It codes for CASSSGQGHTEAFF.

The chain uses TRBV29-1 and TRBJ1-2; D is perhaps TRBD1 (6 bases). The germline V gene has CDR1 SQVTM and CDR2 ANQGSEA. The CDR3 is 12 amino acids. The V end was cut by 5 bases, the J end by 6 bases, with 13 bases between. The CDR3 is CSVTGLLDGYTF. CDR3 in DNA: TGCAGCGTTACAGGGCTATTGGATGGCTACACCTTC.

The chain has TRBV10-2 and TRBJ2-3; 14 nucleotides match TRBD2. CDR1 and CDR2 (germline): WSHSY, SAAADI. This CDR3 region has 16 residues. The V and J ends lost 6 bases and 2 bases, in that order; junction bases with no gene match: 4. For the CDR3, the DNA is TGCGCCAGCAGGGGACTAGCGGGGGACCCCACAGATACGCAGTATTTT. It codes for CASRGLAGDPTDTQYF.

The rearrangement links TRBV5-1 to TRBJ2-7, with D perhaps TRBD1 (6 bases). V shed 4 bases and J shed 5 bases, with 25 bases lying between them. The CDR3 consists of 17 residues. Germline lookup yields CDR1 SGHRS and CDR2 YFSETQ. The CDR3 sequence is CASSQREDFRGRDEQYF. The CDR3 bases are TGCGCCAGCAGCCAAAGAGAAGACTTCAGGGGTAGGGACGAGCAGTACTTC.

The rearrangement links TRBV2 to TRBJ2-3; 7 nucleotides agree with TRBD1. Looked up from germline, CDR1 is SNHLY and CDR2 is FYNNEI. The junction had 5 bases not matched to a gene; V was cut back by 6 bases and J by 2 bases. CDR3 length: 14 residues. CDR3 DNA: TGTGCCAGCAGACCGGGACAGATCACAGATACGCAGTATTTT. Translated, it gives CASRPGQITDTQYF.

This chain uses TRBV2 with TRBJ1-5; 10 bases map to TRBD1. Trimming took 6 bases from V and 0 from J; bases not matched to a gene: 20. The CDR3 consists of 21 residues. CDR1 and CDR2 from the germline V gene are SNHLY and FYNNEI. CDR3 nucleotide sequence: TGTGCCAGCAGCGGGCCGGAATGGGACAGGGGACCCGACTATAGCAATCAGCCCCAGCATTTT. Amino acids: CASSGPEWDRGPDYSNQPQHF.